The source of this T cell receptor (beta chain) is a study of beta chain features in type 1 diabetes. The study's findings and limits: PCR might favor shorter templates, equally in patients and controls.

This clone has a count of ten or more. Its antigen is currently unknown. The isolated RNA, all of it, was reverse transcribed, so expressed TCRB transcripts were what got sequenced. Generated by immunoSEQ multiplex PCR, the TCRdb table keeps only in-frame clones and is missing some. In the table there are fewer than 150,000 clones, about 7% of which are singletons. Trimming removed 6 bases at V and 2 bases at J, with 5 bases between. CDR3 length: 12 residues. Germline loops: CDR1 MDHEN, CDR2 SYDVKM. Sequencing was done on a sample of central memory CD4+ T cells from blood. The V call is TRBV28, the J call TRBJ1-5; D uncertain. This clonotype was obtained from a young woman in good health. This CDR3 is CASSGGNQPQHF. In DNA, the CDR3 is TGTGCCAGCAGCGGTGGCAATCAGCCCCAGCATTTT.